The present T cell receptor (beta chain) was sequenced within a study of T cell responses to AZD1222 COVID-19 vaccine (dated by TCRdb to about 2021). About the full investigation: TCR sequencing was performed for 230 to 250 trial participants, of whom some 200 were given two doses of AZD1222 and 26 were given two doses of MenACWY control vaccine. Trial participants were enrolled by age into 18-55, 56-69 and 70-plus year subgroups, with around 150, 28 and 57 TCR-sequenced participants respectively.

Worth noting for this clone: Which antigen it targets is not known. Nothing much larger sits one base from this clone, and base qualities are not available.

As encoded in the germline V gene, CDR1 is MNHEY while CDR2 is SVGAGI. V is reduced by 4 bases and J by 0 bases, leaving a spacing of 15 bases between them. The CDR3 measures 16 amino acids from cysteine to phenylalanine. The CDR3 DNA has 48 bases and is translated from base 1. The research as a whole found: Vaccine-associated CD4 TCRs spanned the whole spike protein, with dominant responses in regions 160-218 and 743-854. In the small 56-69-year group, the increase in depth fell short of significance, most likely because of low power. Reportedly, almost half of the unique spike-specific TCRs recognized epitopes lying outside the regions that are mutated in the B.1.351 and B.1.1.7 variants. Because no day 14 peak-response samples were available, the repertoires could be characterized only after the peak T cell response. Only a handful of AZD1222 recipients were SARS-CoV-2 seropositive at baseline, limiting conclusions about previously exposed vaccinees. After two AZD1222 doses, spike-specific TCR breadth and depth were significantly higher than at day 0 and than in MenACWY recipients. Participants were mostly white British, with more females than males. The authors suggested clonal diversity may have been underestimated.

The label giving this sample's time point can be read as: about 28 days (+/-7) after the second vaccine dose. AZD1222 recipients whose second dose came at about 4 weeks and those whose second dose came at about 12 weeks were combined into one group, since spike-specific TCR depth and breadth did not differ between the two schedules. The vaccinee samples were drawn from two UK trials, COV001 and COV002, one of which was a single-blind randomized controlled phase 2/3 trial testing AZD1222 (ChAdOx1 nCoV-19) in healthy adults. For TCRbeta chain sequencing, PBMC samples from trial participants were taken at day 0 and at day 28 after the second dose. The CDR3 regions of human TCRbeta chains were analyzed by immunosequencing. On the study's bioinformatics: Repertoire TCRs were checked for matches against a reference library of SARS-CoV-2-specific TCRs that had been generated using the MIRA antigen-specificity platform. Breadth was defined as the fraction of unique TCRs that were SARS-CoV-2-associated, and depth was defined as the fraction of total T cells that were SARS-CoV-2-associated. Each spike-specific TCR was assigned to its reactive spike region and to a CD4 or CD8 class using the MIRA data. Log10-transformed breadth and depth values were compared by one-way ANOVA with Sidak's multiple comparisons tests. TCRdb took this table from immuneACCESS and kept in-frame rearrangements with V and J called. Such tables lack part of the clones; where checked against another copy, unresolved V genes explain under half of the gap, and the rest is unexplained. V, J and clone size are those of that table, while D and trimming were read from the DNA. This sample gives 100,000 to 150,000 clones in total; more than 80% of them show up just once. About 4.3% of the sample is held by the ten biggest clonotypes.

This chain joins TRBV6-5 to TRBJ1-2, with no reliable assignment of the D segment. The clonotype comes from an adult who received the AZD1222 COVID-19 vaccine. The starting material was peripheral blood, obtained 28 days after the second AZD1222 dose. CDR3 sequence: CASSSPGATSNYGYTF. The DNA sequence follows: TGTGCCAGCAGTTCTCCGGGAGCAACTTCTAACTATGGCTACACCTTC.